This T cell receptor beta chain originates from a study of T-cell reconstitution after alpha-beta-depleted transplantation in children. This sample's TCRbeta library carried unique molecular identifier barcodes. TCRdb used MiXCR to reprocess the PCR reads, holding one entry per CDR3 protein. The sample has 190,000 or so distinct CDR3 sequences, less than 8% seen once; the top ten hold approximately 3%. This clonotype was observed many times. CDR1 is SQVTM and CDR2 is ANQGSEA in the germline V gene. The CDR3 has 16 residues. V trimming: 5 bases; J trimming: 1 base; junction bases outside the gene matches: 10.

Sequences were derived from PBMCs from the stem cell graft donor, sampled from the stem cell graft. This TCR was sampled from a human donor who donated a stem cell graft to a child with Wiskott-Aldrich syndrome. The chain joins TRBV29-1 to TRBJ2-1; 8 nucleotides match TRBD2. The CDR3 sequence: CSVRGSGITSYNEQFF. The CDR3 region has the DNA TGCAGCGTTAGGGGTAGCGGGATTACGTCCTACAATGAGCAGTTCTTC.